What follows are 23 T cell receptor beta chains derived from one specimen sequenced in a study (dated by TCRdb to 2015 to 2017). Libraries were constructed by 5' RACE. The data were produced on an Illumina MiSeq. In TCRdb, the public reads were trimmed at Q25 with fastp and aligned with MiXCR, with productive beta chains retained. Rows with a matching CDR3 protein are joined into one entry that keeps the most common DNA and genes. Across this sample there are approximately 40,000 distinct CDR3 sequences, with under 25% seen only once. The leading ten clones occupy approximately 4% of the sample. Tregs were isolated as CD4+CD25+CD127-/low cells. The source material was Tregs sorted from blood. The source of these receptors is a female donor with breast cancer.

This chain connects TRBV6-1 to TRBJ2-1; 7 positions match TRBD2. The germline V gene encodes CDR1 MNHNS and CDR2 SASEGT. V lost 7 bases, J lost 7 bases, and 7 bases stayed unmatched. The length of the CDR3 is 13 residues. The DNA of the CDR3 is TGTGCCAGCAAGCGGGAAGGATTAAATGAGCAGTTCTTC. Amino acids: CASKREGLNEQFF.

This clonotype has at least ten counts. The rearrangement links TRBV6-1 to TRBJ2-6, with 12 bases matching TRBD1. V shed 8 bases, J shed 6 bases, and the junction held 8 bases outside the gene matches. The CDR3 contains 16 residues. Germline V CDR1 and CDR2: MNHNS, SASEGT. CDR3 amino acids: CASGTGGRVLANVLTF. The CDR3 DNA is TGTGCCAGCGGGACAGGGGGCCGGGTATTGGCCAACGTCCTGACTTTC.

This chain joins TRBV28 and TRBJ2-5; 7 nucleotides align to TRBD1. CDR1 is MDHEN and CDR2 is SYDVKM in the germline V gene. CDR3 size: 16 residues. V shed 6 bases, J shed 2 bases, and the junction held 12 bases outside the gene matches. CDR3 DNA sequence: TGTGCCAGCAGGTTTCTGATCCCGGGACAGCAAGAGACCCAGTACTTC. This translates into CASRFLIPGQQETQYF.

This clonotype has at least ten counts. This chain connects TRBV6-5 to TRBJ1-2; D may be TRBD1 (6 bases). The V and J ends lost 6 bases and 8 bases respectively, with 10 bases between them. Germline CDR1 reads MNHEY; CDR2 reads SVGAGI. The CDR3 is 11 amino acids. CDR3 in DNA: TGTGCCAGCAGGGACAGTTCCGGCTACACCTTC. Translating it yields CASRDSSGYTF.

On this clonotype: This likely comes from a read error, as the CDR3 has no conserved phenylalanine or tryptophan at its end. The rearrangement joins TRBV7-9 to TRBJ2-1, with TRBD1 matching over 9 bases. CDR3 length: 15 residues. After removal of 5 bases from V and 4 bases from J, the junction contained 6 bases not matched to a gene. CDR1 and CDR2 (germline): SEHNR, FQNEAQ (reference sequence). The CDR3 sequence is CASSDKQGAYNEQFS. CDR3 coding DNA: TGTGCCAGCAGCGATAAACAGGGGGCTTACAATGAGCAGTTCTCC.

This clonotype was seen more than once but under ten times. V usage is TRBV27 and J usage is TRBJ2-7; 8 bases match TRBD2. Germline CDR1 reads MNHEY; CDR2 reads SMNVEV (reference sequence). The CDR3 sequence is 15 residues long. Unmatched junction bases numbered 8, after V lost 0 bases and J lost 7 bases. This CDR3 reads CASSLSGGLASEQYF. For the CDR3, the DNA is TGTGCCAGCAGTTTATCCGGCGGACTAGCATCTGAGCAGTACTTC.

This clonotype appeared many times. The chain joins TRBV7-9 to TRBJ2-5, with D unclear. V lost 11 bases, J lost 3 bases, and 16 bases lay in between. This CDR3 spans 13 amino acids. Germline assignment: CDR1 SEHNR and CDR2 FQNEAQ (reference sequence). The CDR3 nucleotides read TGTGCCGGATCCCGTGGGTCCGAAGAGACCCAGTACTTC. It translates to CAGSRGSEETQYF.

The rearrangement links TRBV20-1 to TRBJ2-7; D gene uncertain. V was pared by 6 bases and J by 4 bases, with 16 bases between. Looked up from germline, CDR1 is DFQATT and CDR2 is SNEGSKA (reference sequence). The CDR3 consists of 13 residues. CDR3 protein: CSANTDNRYEQYF. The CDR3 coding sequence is TGCAGTGCAAATACGGATAATCGGTACGAGCAGTACTTC.

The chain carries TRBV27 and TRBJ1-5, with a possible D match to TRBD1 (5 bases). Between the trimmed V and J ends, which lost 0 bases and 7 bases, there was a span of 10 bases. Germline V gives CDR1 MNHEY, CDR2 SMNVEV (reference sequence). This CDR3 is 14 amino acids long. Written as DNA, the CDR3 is TGTGCCAGCAGTTTATCTCACACAGGCCAGCCCCAGCATTTT. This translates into CASSLSHTGQPQHF.

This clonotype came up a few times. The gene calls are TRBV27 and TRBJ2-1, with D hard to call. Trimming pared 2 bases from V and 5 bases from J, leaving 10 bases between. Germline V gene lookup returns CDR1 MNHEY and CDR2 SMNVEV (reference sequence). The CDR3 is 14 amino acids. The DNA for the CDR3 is TGTGCCAGCAGTTTAATTGGGCAAGACAATGAGCAGTTCTTC. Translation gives CASSLIGQDNEQFF.

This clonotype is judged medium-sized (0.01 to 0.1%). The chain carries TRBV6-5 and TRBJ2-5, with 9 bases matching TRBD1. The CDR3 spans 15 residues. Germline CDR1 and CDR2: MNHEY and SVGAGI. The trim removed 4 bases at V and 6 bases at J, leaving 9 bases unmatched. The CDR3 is CASSSSWTGDKTQYF. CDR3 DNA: TGTGCCAGCAGTTCGTCTTGGACAGGGGACAAGACCCAGTACTTC.

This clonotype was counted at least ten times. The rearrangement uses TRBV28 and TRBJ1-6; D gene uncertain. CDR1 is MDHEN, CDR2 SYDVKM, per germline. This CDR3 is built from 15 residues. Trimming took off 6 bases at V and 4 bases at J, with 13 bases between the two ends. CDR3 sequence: CASRRVYEYNSPLHF. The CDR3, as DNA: TGTGCCAGCAGGCGAGTTTATGAGTATAATTCACCCCTCCACTTT.

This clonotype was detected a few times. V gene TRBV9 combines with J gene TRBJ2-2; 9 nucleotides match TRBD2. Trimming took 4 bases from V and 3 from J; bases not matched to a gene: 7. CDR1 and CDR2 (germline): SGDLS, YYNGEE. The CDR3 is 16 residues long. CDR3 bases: TGTGCCAGCAGCCCGGGGACTAGCAGATACACCGGGGAGCTGTTTTTT. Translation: CASSPGTSRYTGELFF.

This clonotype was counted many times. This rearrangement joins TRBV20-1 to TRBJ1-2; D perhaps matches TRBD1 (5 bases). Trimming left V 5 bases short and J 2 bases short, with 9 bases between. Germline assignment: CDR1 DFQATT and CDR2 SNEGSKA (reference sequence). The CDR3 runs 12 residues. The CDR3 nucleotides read TGCAGTGCTGAGACAGCGAACTATGGCTACACCTTC. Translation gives CSAETANYGYTF.

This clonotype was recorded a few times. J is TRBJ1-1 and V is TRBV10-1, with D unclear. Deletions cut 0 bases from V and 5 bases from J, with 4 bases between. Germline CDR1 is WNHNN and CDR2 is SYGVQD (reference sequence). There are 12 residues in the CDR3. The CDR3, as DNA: TGCGCCAGCAGTGAGTCGCTGACTGAAGCTTTCTTT. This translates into CASSESLTEAFF.

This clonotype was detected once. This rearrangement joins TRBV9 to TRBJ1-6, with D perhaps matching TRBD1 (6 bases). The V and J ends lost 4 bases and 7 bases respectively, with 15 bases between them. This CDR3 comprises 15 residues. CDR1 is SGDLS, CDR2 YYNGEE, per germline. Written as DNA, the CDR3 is TGTGCCAGCAGCACCAGCGGGGGGCAGAATTCACCCCTCCACTTT. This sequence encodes CASSTSGGQNSPLHF.

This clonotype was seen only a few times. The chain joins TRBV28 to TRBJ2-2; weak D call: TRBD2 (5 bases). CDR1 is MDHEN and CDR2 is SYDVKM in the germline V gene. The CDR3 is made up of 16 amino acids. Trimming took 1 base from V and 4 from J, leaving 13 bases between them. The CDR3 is CASSLFSGMGTGELFF. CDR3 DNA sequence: TGTGCCAGCAGTTTATTTTCGGGAATGGGCACCGGGGAGCTGTTTTTT.

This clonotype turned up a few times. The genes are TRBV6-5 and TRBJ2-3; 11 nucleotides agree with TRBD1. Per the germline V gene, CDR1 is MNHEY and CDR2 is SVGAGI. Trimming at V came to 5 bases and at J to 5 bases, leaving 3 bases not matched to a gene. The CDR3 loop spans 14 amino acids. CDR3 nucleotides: TGTGCCAGCAGTCCCGGGACAGGGGGAGATACGCAGTATTTT. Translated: CASSPGTGGDTQYF.

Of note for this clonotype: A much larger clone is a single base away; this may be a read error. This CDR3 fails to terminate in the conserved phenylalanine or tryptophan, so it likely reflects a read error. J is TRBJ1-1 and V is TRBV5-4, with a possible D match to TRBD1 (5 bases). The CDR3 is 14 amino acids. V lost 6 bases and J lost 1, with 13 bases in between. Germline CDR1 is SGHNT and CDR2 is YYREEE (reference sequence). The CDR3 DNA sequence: TGTGCCAGCAACCAACTGCAGGGGAACACTGAAGCTTTCTCT. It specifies CASNQLQGNTEAFS.

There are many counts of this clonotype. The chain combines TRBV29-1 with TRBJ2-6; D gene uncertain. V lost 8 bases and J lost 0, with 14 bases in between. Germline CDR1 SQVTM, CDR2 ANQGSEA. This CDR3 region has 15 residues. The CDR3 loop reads CSPRRPCSGANVLTF. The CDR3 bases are TGCAGCCCCCGCCGGCCCTGCTCTGGGGCCAACGTCCTGACTTTC.

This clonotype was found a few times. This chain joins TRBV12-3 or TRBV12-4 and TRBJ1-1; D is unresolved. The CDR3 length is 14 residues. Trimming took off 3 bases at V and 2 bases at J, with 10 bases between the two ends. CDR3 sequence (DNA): TGTGCCAGCAGTTTTGCAGGCATTAACACTGAAGCTTTCTTT. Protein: CASSFAGINTEAFF.

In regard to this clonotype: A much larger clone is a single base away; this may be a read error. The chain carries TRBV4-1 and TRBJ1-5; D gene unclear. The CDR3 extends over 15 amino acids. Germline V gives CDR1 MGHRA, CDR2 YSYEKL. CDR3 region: CASGQESEGSQPQHF. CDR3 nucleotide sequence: TGCGCCAGCGGCCAAGAGAGTGAGGGTTCTCAGCCCCAGCATTTT.

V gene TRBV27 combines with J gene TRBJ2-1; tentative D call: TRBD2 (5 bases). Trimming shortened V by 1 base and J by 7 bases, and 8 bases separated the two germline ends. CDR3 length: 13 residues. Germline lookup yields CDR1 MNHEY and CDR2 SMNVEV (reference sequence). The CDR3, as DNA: TGTGCCAGCAGTTTATTGCGCGGGAATGAGCAGTTCTTC. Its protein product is CASSLLRGNEQFF.